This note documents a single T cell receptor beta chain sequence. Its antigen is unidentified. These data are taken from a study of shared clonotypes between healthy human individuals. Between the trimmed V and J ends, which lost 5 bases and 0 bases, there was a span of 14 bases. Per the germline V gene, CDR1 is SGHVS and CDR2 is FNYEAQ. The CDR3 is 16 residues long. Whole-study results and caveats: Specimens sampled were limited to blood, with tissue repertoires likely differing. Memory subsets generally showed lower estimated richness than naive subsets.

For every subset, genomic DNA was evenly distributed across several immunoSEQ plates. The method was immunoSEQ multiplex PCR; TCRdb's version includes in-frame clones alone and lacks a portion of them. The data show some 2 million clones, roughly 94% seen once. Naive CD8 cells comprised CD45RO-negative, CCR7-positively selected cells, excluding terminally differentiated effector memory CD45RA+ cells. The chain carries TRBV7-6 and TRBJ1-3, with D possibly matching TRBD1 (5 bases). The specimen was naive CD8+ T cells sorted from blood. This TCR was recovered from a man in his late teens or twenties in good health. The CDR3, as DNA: TGTGCCAGCAGCCTCTGGGACCCCGGCTCTGGAAACACCATATATTTT. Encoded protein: CASSLWDPGSGNTIYF.